This is a list of T cell receptor beta chains from one sample in a study of shared clonotypes between healthy human individuals. Profiled with immunoSEQ multiplex PCR; TCRdb holds only in-frame clones, not every one. The top ten hold under 2% of the sample, which has about 1.9 million clones, roughly 93% seen once. What was sequenced was naive CD8+ T cells from PBMCs. All receptors derive from a young man in good health. Some clones in this sample may be carry-over from other donors' samples. The CDR3 runs from the conserved cysteine through the conserved F or W. D genes are given only for firm matches. Some rows mark clone size as missing; the rest say once, few, many or name a class of expanded clone.

.	TRBV6-1	TRBD1	TRBJ2-3	TGTGCCAGCAACACGGGACAGGGAGATTGGGATACGCAGTATTTT	CASNTGQGDWDTQYF
.	TRBV10-3	TRBD1	TRBJ2-2	TGTGCCATCAGTGAGTCGAGTTACAGGGGGAACACCGGGGAGCTGTTTTTT	CAISESSYRGNTGELFF
.	TRBV7-9	.	TRBJ2-1	TGTGCCAGCAGCCCCGGGCGGGGTATTGAGCAGTTCTTC	CASSPGRGIEQFF
.	TRBV10-3	TRBD1	TRBJ2-4	TGTGCCATCAGCACTGGACAGGAAGAAAACATTCAGTACTTC	CAISTGQEENIQYF
.	TRBV7-9	.	TRBJ1-2	TGTGCCAGCAGCTTAGGAGACTATGGCTACACCTTC	CASSLGDYGYTF
.	TRBV5-4	.	TRBJ2-2	TGTGCCAGCACCCCGAGGGGCACCGGGGAGCTGTTTTTT	CASTPRGTGELFF
.	TRBV11-3	.	TRBJ2-7	TGTGCCAGCAGCCTTTACAGGAGGCAGGGCTCCTACGAGCAGTACTTC	CASSLYRRQGSYEQYF
.	TRBV13	TRBD1	TRBJ2-1	TGTGCCAGCATCCAAAGAAACCGGGACAGGGGAAGGGATGAGCAGTTCTTC	CASIQRNRDRGRDEQFF
.	TRBV28	.	TRBJ1-5	TGTGCCAGCAGTTTTGCGGGGGGCGCGGTCCATCAGCCCCAGCATTTT	CASSFAGGAVHQPQHF
.	TRBV6-1	TRBD1	TRBJ2-7	TGTGCCAGCAGTGAATGGACAGGGCCCCCCTACGAGCAGTACTTC	CASSEWTGPPYEQYF
.	TRBV29-1	TRBD1	TRBJ2-1	TGCAGCGATGGACAGGGCTACAATGAGCAGTTCTTC	CSDGQGYNEQFF
.	TRBV27	.	TRBJ2-1	TGTGCCAGCAGTTCTCCGCTGAGGGGTCACAATGAGCAGTTCTTC	CASSSPLRGHNEQFF
.	TRBV27	.	TRBJ1-5	TGTGCCAGCAGTTTAACCCCGTCGTTCCGGGACACAAATCAGCCCCAGCATTTT	CASSLTPSFRDTNQPQHF
.	TRBV5-1	TRBD2	TRBJ2-4	TGCGCCAGCAGCCTCCGTTGGGGGGGAGCCAAAAACATTCAGTACTTC	CASSLRWGGAKNIQYF
.	TRBV4-1	.	TRBJ2-7	TGCGCCAGCAGCCAATCCCCGGGGACGGGCTACGAGCAGTACTTC	CASSQSPGTGYEQYF
.	TRBV27	.	TRBJ2-7	TGTGCCAGCATCCCCCGGGTACCCTCTGATTTGAACGAGCAGTACTTC	CASIPRVPSDLNEQYF
few	TRBV10-3	.	TRBJ2-2	TGTGCCATAGGAGAATCCGGGGAGCTGTTTTTT	CAIGESGELFF
.	TRBV2	.	TRBJ2-7	TGTGCCAGCAGGGATCCTGGCTCCTCCTACGAGCAGTACTTC	CASRDPGSSYEQYF